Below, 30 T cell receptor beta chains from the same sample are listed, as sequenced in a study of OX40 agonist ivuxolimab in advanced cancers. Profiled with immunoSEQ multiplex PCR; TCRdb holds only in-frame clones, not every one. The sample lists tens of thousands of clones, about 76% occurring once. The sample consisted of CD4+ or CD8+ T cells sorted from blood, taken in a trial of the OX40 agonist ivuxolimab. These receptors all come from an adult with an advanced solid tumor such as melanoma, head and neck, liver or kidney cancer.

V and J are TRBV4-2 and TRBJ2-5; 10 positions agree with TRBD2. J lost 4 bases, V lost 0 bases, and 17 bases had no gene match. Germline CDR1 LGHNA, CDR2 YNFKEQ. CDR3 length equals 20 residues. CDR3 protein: CASSQDSLAGGSTNRETQYF. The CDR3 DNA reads TGTGCCAGCAGCCAAGATTCATTAGCGGGAGGATCCACAAACAGAGAGACCCAGTACTTC.

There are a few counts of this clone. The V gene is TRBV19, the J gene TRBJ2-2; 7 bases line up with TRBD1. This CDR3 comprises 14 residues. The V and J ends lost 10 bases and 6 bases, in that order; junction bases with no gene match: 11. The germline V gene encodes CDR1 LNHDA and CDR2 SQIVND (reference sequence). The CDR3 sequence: CAINQGDRAGELFF. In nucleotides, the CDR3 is TGTGCCATCAACCAGGGGGATAGGGCCGGGGAGCTGTTTTTT.

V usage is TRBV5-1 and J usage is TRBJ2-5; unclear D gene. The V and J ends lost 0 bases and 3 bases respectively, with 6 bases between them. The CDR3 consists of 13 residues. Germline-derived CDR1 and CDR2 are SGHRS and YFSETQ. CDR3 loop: CASSLEQEETQYF. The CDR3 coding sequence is TGCGCCAGCAGCTTGGAGCAGGAAGAGACCCAGTACTTC. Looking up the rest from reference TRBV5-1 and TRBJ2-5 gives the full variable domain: KAGVTQTPRYLIKTRGQQVTLSCSPISGHRSVSWYQQTPGQGLQFLFEYFSETQRNKGNFPGRFSGRQFSNSRSEMNVSTLELGDSALYLCASSLEQEETQYFGPGTRLLVL.

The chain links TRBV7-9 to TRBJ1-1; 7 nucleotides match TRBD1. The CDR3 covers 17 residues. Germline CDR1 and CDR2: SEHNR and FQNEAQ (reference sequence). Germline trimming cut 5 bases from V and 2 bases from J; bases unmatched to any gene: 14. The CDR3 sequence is CASSPLWGRGINTEAFF. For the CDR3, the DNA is TGTGCCAGCAGCCCATTATGGGGCAGGGGGATTAACACTGAAGCTTTCTTT.

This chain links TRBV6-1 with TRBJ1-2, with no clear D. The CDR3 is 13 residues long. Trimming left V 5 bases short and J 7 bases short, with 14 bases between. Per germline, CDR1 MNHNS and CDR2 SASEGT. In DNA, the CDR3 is TGTGCCAGCAGTCCCATATCGACCGTTGGCTACACCTTC. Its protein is CASSPISTVGYTF.

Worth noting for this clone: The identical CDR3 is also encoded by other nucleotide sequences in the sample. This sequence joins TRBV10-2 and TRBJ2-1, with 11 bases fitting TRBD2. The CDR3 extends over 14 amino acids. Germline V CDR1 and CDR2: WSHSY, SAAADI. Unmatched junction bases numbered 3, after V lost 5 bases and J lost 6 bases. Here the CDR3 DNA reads TGCGCCAGCAGTACTAGCGGGAGCGGCAATGAGCAGTTCTTC. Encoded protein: CASSTSGSGNEQFF.

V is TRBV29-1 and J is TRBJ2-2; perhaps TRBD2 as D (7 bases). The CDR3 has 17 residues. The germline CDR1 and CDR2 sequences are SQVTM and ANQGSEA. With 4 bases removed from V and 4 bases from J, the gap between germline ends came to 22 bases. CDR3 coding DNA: TGCAGCGTTGGAGGACTAGTGGGGGCCACGGGCACCGGGGAGCTGTTTTTT. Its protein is CSVGGLVGATGTGELFF.

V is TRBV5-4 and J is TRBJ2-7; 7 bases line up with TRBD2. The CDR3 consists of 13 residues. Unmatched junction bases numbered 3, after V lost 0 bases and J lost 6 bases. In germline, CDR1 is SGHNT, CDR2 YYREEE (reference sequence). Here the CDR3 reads CASSLESGVEQYF. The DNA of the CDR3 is TGTGCCAGCAGCTTGGAAAGCGGGGTCGAGCAGTACTTC.

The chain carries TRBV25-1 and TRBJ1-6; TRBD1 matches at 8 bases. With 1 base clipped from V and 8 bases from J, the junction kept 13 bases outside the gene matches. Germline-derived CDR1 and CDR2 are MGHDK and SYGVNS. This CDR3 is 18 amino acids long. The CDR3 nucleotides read TGTGCCAGCAGTGAATGGATTGGGTCCGACAGGGGAGATTCACCCCTCCACTTT. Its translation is CASSEWIGSDRGDSPLHF.

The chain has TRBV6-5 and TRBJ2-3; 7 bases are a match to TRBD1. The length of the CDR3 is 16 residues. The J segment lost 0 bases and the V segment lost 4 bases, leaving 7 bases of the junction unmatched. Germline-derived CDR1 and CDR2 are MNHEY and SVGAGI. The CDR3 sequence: CASSSLTGASTDTQYF. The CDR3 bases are TGTGCCAGCAGTTCATTAACAGGGGCAAGCACAGATACGCAGTATTTT.

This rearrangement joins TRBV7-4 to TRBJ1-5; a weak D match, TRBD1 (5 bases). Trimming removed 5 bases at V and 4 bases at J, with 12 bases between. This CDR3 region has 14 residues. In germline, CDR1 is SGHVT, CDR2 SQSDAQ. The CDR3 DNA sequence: TGTGCCAGCAGCCCTTATGGGGGTAATCAGCCCCAGCATTTT. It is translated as CASSPYGGNQPQHF.

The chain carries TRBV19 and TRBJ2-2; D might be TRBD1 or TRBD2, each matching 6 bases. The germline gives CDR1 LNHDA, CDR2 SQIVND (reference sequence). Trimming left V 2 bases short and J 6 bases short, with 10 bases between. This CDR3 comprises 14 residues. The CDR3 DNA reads TGTGCCAGTAGTATACACGGGGGCCCCGGGGAGCTGTTTTTT. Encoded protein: CASSIHGGPGELFF.

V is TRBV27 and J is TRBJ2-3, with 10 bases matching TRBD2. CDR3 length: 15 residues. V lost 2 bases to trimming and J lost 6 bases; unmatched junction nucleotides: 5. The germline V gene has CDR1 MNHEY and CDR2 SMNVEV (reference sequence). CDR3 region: CASSLIAGGPDTQYF. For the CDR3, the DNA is TGTGCCAGCAGTTTAATAGCGGGAGGACCTGATACGCAGTATTTT.

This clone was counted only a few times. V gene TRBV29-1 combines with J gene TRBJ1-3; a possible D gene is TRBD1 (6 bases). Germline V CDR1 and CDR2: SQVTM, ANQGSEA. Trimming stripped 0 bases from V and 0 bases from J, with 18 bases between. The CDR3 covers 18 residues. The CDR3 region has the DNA TGCAGCGTTGAAGAATTTGACAAGGGGGTGACCTCTGGAAACACCATATATTTT. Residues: CSVEEFDKGVTSGNTIYF.

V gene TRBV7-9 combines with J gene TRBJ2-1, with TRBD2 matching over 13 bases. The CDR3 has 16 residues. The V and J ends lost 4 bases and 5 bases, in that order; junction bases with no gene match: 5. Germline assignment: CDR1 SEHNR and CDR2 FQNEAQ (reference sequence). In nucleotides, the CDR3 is TGTGCCAGCAGCTCGGGACTAGCGGGAAGAGACAATGAGCAGTTCTTC. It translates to CASSSGLAGRDNEQFF.

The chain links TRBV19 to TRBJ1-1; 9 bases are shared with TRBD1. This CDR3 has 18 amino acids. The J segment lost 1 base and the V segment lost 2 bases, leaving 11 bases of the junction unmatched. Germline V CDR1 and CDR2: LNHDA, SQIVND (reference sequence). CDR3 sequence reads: CASSIYIGTGRTNTEAFF. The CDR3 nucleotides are TGTGCCAGTAGTATATATATAGGGACAGGGCGAACGAACACTGAAGCTTTCTTT.

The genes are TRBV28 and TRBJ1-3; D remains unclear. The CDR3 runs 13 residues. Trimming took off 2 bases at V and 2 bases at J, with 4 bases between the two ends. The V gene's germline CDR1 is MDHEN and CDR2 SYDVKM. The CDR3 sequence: CASSLNPGNTIYF. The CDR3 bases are TGTGCCAGCAGTTTAAATCCTGGAAACACCATATATTTT.

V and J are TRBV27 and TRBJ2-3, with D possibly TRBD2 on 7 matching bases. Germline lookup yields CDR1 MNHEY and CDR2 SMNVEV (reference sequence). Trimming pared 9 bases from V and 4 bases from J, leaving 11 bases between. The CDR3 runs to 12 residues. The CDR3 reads CASGEGADTQYF. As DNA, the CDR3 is TGTGCCAGTGGGGAGGGGGCAGATACGCAGTATTTT.

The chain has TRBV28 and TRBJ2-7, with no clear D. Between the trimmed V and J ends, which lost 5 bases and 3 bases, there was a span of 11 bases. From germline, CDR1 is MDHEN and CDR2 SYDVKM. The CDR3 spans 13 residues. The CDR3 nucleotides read TGTGCCAGCAGTCCCAACACTAACTACGAGCAGTACGTC. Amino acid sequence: CASSPNTNYEQYV.

The CDR3 region is CAISDKGRRLLDTEAFF. The CDR3 bases are TGTGCCATCAGCGATAAGGGGCGCAGATTGTTGGACACTGAAGCTTTCTTT. The rearrangement joins TRBV10-3 to TRBJ1-1, with D tentatively TRBD1 (5 bases). The V gene lost 6 bases and the J gene lost 3 bases, with 23 bases spanning the gap. In germline, CDR1 is ENHRY, CDR2 SYGVKD. There are 17 residues in the CDR3.

CDR3 sequence reads: CASSLGIRNEQFF. CDR3 sequence (DNA): TGTGCCAGCAGCTTAGGAATCAGGAATGAGCAGTTCTTC. The chain recombines TRBV7-6 with TRBJ2-1, with D unclear. From germline, CDR1 is SGHVS and CDR2 FNYEAQ. Trimming left V 1 base short and J 7 bases short, with 8 bases between. The CDR3 contains 13 residues.

CDR3 DNA: TGTGCCAGCAGCCCCGGGGCATCGGCGGGAAACACCATATATTTT. It encodes CASSPGASAGNTIYF. V and J are TRBV5-6 and TRBJ1-3, with a tentative D call TRBD1 (5 bases). The V gene lost 4 bases and the J gene lost 4 bases, with 15 bases spanning the gap. The germline CDR1 and CDR2 sequences are SGHDT and YYEEEE. The CDR3 is made up of 15 amino acids.

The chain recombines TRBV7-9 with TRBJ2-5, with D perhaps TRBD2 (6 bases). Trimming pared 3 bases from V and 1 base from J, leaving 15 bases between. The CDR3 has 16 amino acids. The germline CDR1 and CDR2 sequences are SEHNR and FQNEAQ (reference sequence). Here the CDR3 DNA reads TGTGCCAGCAGCTTCTCCGGGAGCGGAGCCCAAGAGACCCAGTACTTC. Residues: CASSFSGSGAQETQYF.

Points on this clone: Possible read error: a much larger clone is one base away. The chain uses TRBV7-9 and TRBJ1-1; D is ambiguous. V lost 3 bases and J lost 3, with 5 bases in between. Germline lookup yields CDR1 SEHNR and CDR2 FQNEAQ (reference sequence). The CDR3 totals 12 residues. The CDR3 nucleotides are TGTGCCAGCAGCTTCGCGGACACTGAAGCTTTCTTT. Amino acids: CASSFADTEAFF. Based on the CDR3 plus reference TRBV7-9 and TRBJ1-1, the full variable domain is DTGVSQNPRHKITKRGQNVTFRCDPISEHNRLYWYRQTLGQGPEFLTYFQNEAQLEKSRLLSDRFSAERPKGSFSTLEIQRTEQGDSAMYLCASSFADTEAFFGQGTRLTVV.

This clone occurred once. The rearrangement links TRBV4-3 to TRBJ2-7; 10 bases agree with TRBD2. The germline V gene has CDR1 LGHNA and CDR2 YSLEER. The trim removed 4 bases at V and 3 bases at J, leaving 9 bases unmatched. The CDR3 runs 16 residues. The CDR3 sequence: CASSPMPRLAGYEQYF. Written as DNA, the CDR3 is TGCGCCAGCAGCCCTATGCCCCGACTAGCGGGCTACGAGCAGTACTTC.

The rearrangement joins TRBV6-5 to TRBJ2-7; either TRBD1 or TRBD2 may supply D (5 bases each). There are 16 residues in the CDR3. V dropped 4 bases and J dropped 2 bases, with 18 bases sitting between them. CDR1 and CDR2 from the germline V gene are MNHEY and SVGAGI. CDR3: CASSSASSREPYEQYV. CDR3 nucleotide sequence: TGTGCCAGCAGTTCGGCGTCCTCCAGGGAGCCCTACGAGCAGTACGTC.

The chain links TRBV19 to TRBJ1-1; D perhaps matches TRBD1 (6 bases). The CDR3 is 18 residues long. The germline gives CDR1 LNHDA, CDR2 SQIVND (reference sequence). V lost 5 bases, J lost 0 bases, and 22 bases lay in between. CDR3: CASSQERQGKDVNTEAFF. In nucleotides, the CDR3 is TGTGCCAGTAGTCAAGAGAGGCAGGGGAAAGATGTGAACACTGAAGCTTTCTTT. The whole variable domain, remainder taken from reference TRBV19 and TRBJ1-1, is DGGITQSPKYLFRKEGQNVTLSCEQNLNHDAMYWYRQDPGQGLRLIYYSQIVNDFQKGDIAEGYSVSREKKESFPLTVTSAQKNPTAFYLCASSQERQGKDVNTEAFFGQGTRLTVV.

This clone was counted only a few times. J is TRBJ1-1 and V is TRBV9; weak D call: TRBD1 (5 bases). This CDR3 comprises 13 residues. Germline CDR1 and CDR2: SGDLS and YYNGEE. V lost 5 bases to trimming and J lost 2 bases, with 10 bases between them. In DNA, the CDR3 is TGTGCCAGCAGTGCTACAGGAAACACTGAAGCTTTCTTT. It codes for CASSATGNTEAFF.

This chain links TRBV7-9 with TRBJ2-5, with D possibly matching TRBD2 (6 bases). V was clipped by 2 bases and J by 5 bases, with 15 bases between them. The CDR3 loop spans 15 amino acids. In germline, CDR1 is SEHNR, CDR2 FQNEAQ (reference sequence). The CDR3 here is CASSLPYGGGETQYF. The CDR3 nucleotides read TGTGCCAGCAGCTTACCTTACGGGGGTGGGGAGACCCAGTACTTC.

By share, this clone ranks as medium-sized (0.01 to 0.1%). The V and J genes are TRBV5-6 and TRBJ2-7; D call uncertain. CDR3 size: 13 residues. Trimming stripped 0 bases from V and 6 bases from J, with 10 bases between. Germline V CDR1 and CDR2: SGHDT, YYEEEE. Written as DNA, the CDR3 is TGTGCCAGCAGCTTGGTGACGGCCAGCGAGCAGTACGTC. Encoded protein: CASSLVTASEQYV.